This TCR beta chain was observed in a study of blood T cells in healthy people across ages. Study-wide findings and caveats: There was a strong correlation between TCR beta diversity and naive T cell percentage. There was no known CMV status for donors, so expanded clonotype changes were possibly confounded.

Primed by a sample-barcoded 5' primer and a J-beta primer mix, a second PCR proceeded for 7 to 11 cycles. Tagging of each cDNA molecule was performed by a template-switch adaptor with 12 random nucleotides. MiXCR was run by TCRdb on the 5' RACE reads, yielding one entry per CDR3 protein. The profile shows 710,000 or so distinct CDR3 sequences, 32% of them singletons. In regard to this clonotype: Its antigen is undetermined.

This TCR derives from a woman of 80 years or more in good health. The sample was blood.

The chain's CDR3 is CASSLGGQEQYF. CDR3 DNA: TGCGCCAGCAGCTTGGGGGGGCAAGAGCAGTACTTC. The chain links TRBV5-1 to TRBJ2-7; D possibly corresponds to TRBD1 (6 bases). Trimming stripped 0 bases from V and 7 bases from J, with 8 bases between. The CDR3 runs 12 residues. Germline CDR1 SGHRS, CDR2 YFSETQ.